The 17 T cell receptor beta chains below were found in one sample sequenced in a study of T cell repertoires in cytomegalovirus infection (dated 2019 in TCRdb). These receptors have no identified antigens. According to the study, the label for this sample's treatment or condition signals: in vitro stimulation with specific CMV peptide epitopes to enrich CMV-specific T cells. Sequencing used an Illumina HiSeq 1500. TCRdb cleaned the public reads at Q25 with fastp, built clones with MiXCR and kept in-frame beta chains. For every CDR3 protein sequence, its rows merge into one entry that carries the most common genes and DNA. The sample yields hundreds of thousands of distinct CDR3 sequences; around a third were counted once. Of the sample, roughly an eighth is held by the ten largest clones. This specimen consisted of cultured CD8+ T cells from PBMCs, obtained from culture after CMV antigen stimulation. The receptors derive from a human donor in good health (CMV status not recorded). Some clones in this sample may be carry-over from other donors' samples.

This clonotype showed up just a few times. The V gene is TRBV7-9, the J gene TRBJ2-7, with TRBD1 identical over 12 bases. CDR1 SEHNR and CDR2 FQNEAQ come from the germline V gene (reference sequence). Unmatched junction bases numbered 3, after V lost 4 bases and J lost 5 bases. The CDR3 runs 14 residues. In DNA, the CDR3 is TGTGCCAGCAGCTGGGACAGGGGGCAAGACGAGCAGTACTTC. This encodes CASSWDRGQDEQYF.

With regard to this clonotype: The germline gene is not matched at one end of the junction; a read error may be the cause. The chain links TRBV4-2 to TRBJ1-4; unclear D gene. The germline gives CDR1 LGHNA, CDR2 YNFKEQ. The CDR3 consists of 18 residues. This chain's CDR3 is CTSSQGSGLTPTNEKLFF. For the CDR3, the DNA is TGTACCAGCAGCCAAGGGTCTGGTTTAACTCCAACTAATGAAAAACTGTTTTTT.

This clonotype was detected many times. The CDR3 here is CASSLSTEAFF. The CDR3 DNA is TGTGCCAGCAGCTTATCTACTGAAGCTTTCTTT. The chain uses TRBV12-3 or TRBV12-4 and TRBJ1-1; the D is unclear. Trimming removed 6 bases from V and 5 bases from J, with 7 bases in between. The CDR3 covers 11 residues.

As DNA, the CDR3 is TGTGCCAGCAGTTCGAGGGACTATAGCAATCAGCCCCAGCATTTT. Amino acid sequence: CASSSRDYSNQPQHF. The V and J genes are TRBV27 and TRBJ1-5; tentatively, D is TRBD1 (5 bases). Deletions cut 4 bases from V and 0 bases from J, with 10 bases between. The CDR3 extends over 15 amino acids. CDR1 and CDR2 from the germline V gene are MNHEY and SMNVEV (reference sequence).

The rearrangement uses TRBV27 and TRBJ2-7; no firm D call. The CDR3 has 13 residues. V dropped 4 bases and J dropped 0 bases, with 7 bases sitting between them. Looked up from germline, CDR1 is MNHEY and CDR2 is SMNVEV (reference sequence). The CDR3 region has the DNA TGTGCCAGCAGTTCCCTCAACTCCTACGAGCAGTACTTC. Protein sequence: CASSSLNSYEQYF.

V usage is TRBV10-3 and J usage is TRBJ1-3; no definite D call. The ends were cut back, 8 bases at V and 3 bases at J, with 8 bases in the middle. This CDR3 comprises 12 residues. In germline, CDR1 is ENHRY, CDR2 SYGVKD. The CDR3 nucleotides read TGTGCCATCCTCGATTATGGAAACACCATATATTTT. This codes for CAILDYGNTIYF.

This clonotype was counted ten times or more. The chain couples TRBV28 to TRBJ2-1; possibly TRBD1 or TRBD2 for D (5 bases each). Germline lookup yields CDR1 MDHEN and CDR2 SYDVKM. The CDR3 has 15 residues. V dropped 5 bases and J dropped 0 bases, with 11 bases sitting between them. DNA for the CDR3: TGTGCCAGCAGTGGGACGGGGAGCTCCTACAATGAGCAGTTCTTC. Translated, it gives CASSGTGSSYNEQFF.

This clonotype was recorded a few times. The CDR3 sequence: CASSDAGQGSTEAFF. The CDR3 nucleotides are TGTGCCAGCAGCGACGCCGGACAGGGGAGCACTGAAGCTTTCTTT. The chain employs TRBV7-9 and TRBJ1-1, with 9 bases identical to TRBD1. Germline CDR1 and CDR2: SEHNR and FQNEAQ (reference sequence). The CDR3 spans 15 residues. V shed 5 bases, J shed 4 bases, and the junction held 8 bases outside the gene matches.

The rearrangement joins TRBV7-3 to TRBJ1-1; tentatively, D is TRBD1 (5 bases). The length of the CDR3 is 12 residues. The V gene lost 2 bases and the J gene lost 9 bases, with 10 bases spanning the gap. CDR1 is SGHTA and CDR2 is FQGTGA in the germline V gene. The CDR3 sequence is CASSLGAGKAFF. DNA of the CDR3: TGTGCCAGCAGCTTAGGGGCTGGTAAAGCTTTCTTT.

This chain joins TRBV5-5 and TRBJ1-1; 9 bases match TRBD1. Trimming took 4 bases from V and 1 from J; bases not matched to a gene: 5. The CDR3 totals 15 residues. CDR1 and CDR2 from the germline V gene are SGHKS and YYEKEE (reference sequence). This chain's CDR3 is CASSPGQGQNTEAFF. CDR3 nucleotides: TGTGCCAGCAGCCCAGGACAGGGGCAGAACACTGAAGCTTTCTTT.

On this clonotype: One end of the junction varies from germline; a read error may be responsible. This sequence joins TRBV20-1 and TRBJ1-1, with no clear D. Germline CDR1 reads DFQATT; CDR2 reads SNEGSKA (reference sequence). The CDR3 covers 8 residues. In nucleotides, the CDR3 is TGCAGTGCTGGAGAAGCTTTCTTT. It codes for CSAGEAFF.

This clonotype occurred a few times. The chain combines TRBV27 with TRBJ2-7, with TRBD1 matching 11 bases. With V trimmed by 2 bases and J by 5 bases, 5 bases remained unmatched. Germline loops: CDR1 MNHEY, CDR2 SMNVEV (reference sequence). The CDR3 totals 15 residues. CDR3 nucleotide sequence: TGTGCCAGCAGTTTAAATGGACAGGGGGCGGACGAGCAGTACGTC. As protein: CASSLNGQGADEQYV.

The chain uses TRBV10-3 and TRBJ2-3; 9 bases are shared with TRBD2. Germline V lookup: CDR1 ENHRY, CDR2 SYGVKD. This CDR3 is built from 19 residues. V was clipped by 6 bases and J by 0 bases; unmatched bases: 16. The DNA for the CDR3 is TGTGCCATCAGAGCCCTAACCCCCCTAGCGGGGTCTAGCACAGATACGCAGTATTTT. Its protein product is CAIRALTPLAGSSTDTQYF.

The chain carries TRBV5-1 and TRBJ2-3; a weak D match, TRBD1 (6 bases). This CDR3 has 16 residues. From germline, CDR1 is SGHRS and CDR2 YFSETQ. Trimming left V 1 base short and J 2 bases short, with 14 bases between. Written as DNA, the CDR3 is TGCGCCAGCAGCTTGCGCGTCAGGGGCATCACAGATACGCAGTATTTT. Its protein is CASSLRVRGITDTQYF.

Points on this clonotype: This may come from a read error, since a much larger clone is one base off. The chain employs TRBV7-8 and TRBJ2-1; tentative D call: TRBD2 (5 bases). This CDR3 region has 15 residues. In germline, CDR1 is SGHVS, CDR2 FQNEAQ. The CDR3 is CTSSIITSSYNEQFF. The CDR3 DNA reads TGTACCAGTTCCATCATCACTAGCTCCTACAATGAGCAGTTCTTC.

This clonotype has more than one count but fewer than ten. The chain recombines TRBV6-5 with TRBJ2-5; 8 positions match TRBD2. Germline-derived CDR1 and CDR2 are MNHEY and SVGAGI. V lost 7 bases and J lost 5; bases outside the gene matches: 9. The CDR3 is 14 residues long. This chain's CDR3 is CASNDGGAWETQYF. Written as DNA, the CDR3 is TGTGCCAGCAACGACGGGGGGGCATGGGAGACCCAGTACTTC.

This chain joins TRBV28 and TRBJ2-7; 7 bases line up with TRBD1. The trim removed 5 bases at V and 3 bases at J, leaving 7 bases unmatched. There are 14 residues in the CDR3. Germline values: CDR1 MDHEN, CDR2 SYDVKM. In DNA form, the CDR3 reads TGTGCCAGCAGTGTACAAACAGGGGTCTACGAGCAGTACGTC. This codes for CASSVQTGVYEQYV.